This is a list of T cell receptor beta chains from one sample in a study of cytomegalovirus exposure and HLA in healthy donors. Method: immunoSEQ multiplex PCR; TCRdb's copy keeps in-frame clones and lacks some. The data contain under 200,000 clones, 80% to 90% of them seen just once; the ten biggest clones take up roughly 10%. The sequencing sample was made of PBMCs. The receptors shown here come from a man in his late teens or twenties in good health and CMV-seropositive. Each CDR3 is given with its conserved first and last residue. D genes are given only for firm matches. Part of the rows lack a size; the others show once, few, many or a class for expanded clones.

v_gene,j_gene,d_gene,len,abundance,CDR3nt,CDR3aa
TRBV4-1,TRBJ2-7,TRBD1,14,few,TGCGCCAGCAGCCAGCTAGACAGGGGACACGAGCAGTACTTC,CASSQLDRGHEQYF
TRBV4-3,TRBJ2-7,TRBD1,13,.,TGCGCCAGCAGCCCGGGACAGACCTACGAGCAGTACTTC,CASSPGQTYEQYF
TRBV30,TRBJ2-1,TRBD2,15,once,TGTGCCTGGAGGGTTCTAGCGGGGGGTTACAATGAGCAGTTCTTC,CAWRVLAGGYNEQFF
TRBV5-6,TRBJ2-1,.,17,.,TGTGCCAGCAGTCTTACCCTCGGGGGACTTTCCTACAATGAGCAGTTCTTC,CASSLTLGGLSYNEQFF
TRBV10-3,TRBJ2-7,TRBD1,13,.,TGTGCCATCAAGGGACAGGGAACCTACGAGCAGTACTTC,CAIKGQGTYEQYF
TRBV7-7,TRBJ2-3,TRBD1,16,.,TGTGCTAGCAGCCAAGGGACAGGGGAAGGTGGAGGTACGCAGTATTTT,CASSQGTGEGGGTQYF
TRBV30,TRBJ1-2,TRBD1,14,.,TGTGCCTGGAGTTCGGGACAGTTTGCCTATGGCTACACCTTC,CAWSSGQFAYGYTF
TRBV7-7,TRBJ2-5,TRBD2,16,.,TGTGCTAGCAGCTCGCAGTTACGGGGGGGGGAAGAGACCCAGTACTTC,CASSSQLRGGEETQYF
TRBV4-1,TRBJ2-7,TRBD1,14,.,TGCGCCAGCAGGGGGACAGGGGTAAGCTACGAGCAGTACTTC,CASRGTGVSYEQYF
TRBV11-2,TRBJ1-1,.,14,once,TGTGCCAGCACATTTATGCTCGGGAACACTGAAGCTTTCTTT,CASTFMLGNTEAFF
TRBV29-1,TRBJ2-7,.,13,.,TGCAGCGTCACACAGGAGAGCTCCTACGAGCAGTACTTC,CSVTQESSYEQYF
TRBV4-1,TRBJ2-7,.,15,.,TGCGCCAGCAGCCAAGTATCACTTACCTCCTACGAGCAGTACTTC,CASSQVSLTSYEQYF
TRBV7-3,TRBJ2-1,TRBD1,18,.,TGTGCCAGCAGCTTAAGGACGAGTCGAGGGGGCCCCTACAATGAGCAGTTCTTC,CASSLRTSRGGPYNEQFF
TRBV5-6,TRBJ1-1,.,18,.,TGTGCCAGCAGCTTTATAGGGGTCGGCCGAACTATGAACACTGAAGCTTTCTTT,CASSFIGVGRTMNTEAFF
TRBV19,TRBJ1-3,.,17,.,TGTGCCAGTACGACTCGCGGTGGAAGCCTCTCTGGAAACACCATATATTTT,CASTTRGGSLSGNTIYF
TRBV27,TRBJ2-1,.,20,once,TGTGCCAGCAGTTTATCAGGAACCTACTACAGGGAAAGCTCCTACAATGAGCAGTTCTTC,CASSLSGTYYRESSYNEQFF
TRBV7-8,TRBJ1-2,TRBD1,12,.,TGTGCCAGCAGCGGGACAGTTTATGGCTACACCTTC,CASSGTVYGYTF
TRBV19,TRBJ2-5,.,14,.,TGTGCCAGTAGTATAACGGGGGTCGGAGAGACCCAGTACTTC,CASSITGVGETQYF
TRBV5-5,TRBJ1-5,TRBD1,17,few,TGTGCCAGCAGCTTGGGTGGACAGGGGTATAGCAATCAGCCCCAGCATTTT,CASSLGGQGYSNQPQHF
TRBV7-2,TRBJ1-1,.,13,once,TGTGCCAGCAGCCTAAAGGGCCACAGGAGAGCTTTCTTT,CASSLKGHRRAFF
TRBV27,TRBJ2-5,TRBD2,16,.,TGTGCCAGCAGTGCCCCGACTAGCGGGGATAAAGAGACCCAGTACTTC,CASSAPTSGDKETQYF
TRBV19,TRBJ1-2,TRBD1,12,.,TGTGCCAGTAGCGACAGGGATCATGGCTACACCTTC,CASSDRDHGYTF
TRBV11-2,TRBJ2-5,TRBD2,16,.,TGTGCCAGCAGCTTTACTAGCGGGAGCCGCCAAGAGACCCAGTACTTC,CASSFTSGSRQETQYF
TRBV6-5,TRBJ1-1,.,14,few,TGTGCCAGCAGCCCACAGGCGCCGAACACTGAAGCTTTCTTT,CASSPQAPNTEAFF
TRBV15,TRBJ2-1,TRBD2,15,.,TGTGCCACCAGCAGAGATCTGGCGGGGGGCAATGAGCAGTTCTTC,CATSRDLAGGNEQFF
TRBV29-1,TRBJ1-2,.,11,.,TGCAGCGTTGATAAGGGAGGGGGCTACACCTTC,CSVDKGGGYTF
TRBV5-8,TRBJ1-2,.,11,.,TGTGGCACAGGGACGGATTTTGGCTACACCTTC,CGTGTDFGYTF
TRBV9,TRBJ2-1,TRBD2,16,.,TGTGCCAGCAGCGCAAATAGCGGGGTCTCCTACAATGAGCAGTTCTTC,CASSANSGVSYNEQFF
TRBV30,TRBJ1-4,.,12,.,TGTGCCTGGAGTTCTGTAAATGAAAAACTGTTTTTT,CAWSSVNEKLFF
TRBV2,TRBJ1-5,.,13,.,TGTGCCAGCAAGCAGGCCATTAGTCAGCCCCAGCATTTT,CASKQAISQPQHF
TRBV2,TRBJ1-2,TRBD1,15,.,TGTGCCAGCAGTGAAGCGGCTAGGACAGGGAATGGCTACACCTTC,CASSEAARTGNGYTF
TRBV20-1,TRBJ2-1,.,11,.,TGCAGTGCTGTAAAAGGGGATGAGCAGTTCTTC,CSAVKGDEQFF
TRBV4-1,TRBJ2-5,TRBD2,16,.,TGCGCCAGCAGCCCCGGAGGTAGCGGGGGGGATGAGACCCAGTACTTC,CASSPGGSGGDETQYF
TRBV9,TRBJ2-3,TRBD2,16,.,TGTGCCAGCAGCCCGCCCGGGACTAGCCGTGGGGATACGCAGTATTTT,CASSPPGTSRGDTQYF
TRBV7-2,TRBJ1-2,.,14,once,TGTGCCAGCAGCTTCCGGGACTACGACGATGGCTACACCTTC,CASSFRDYDDGYTF
TRBV19,TRBJ2-2,.,14,.,TGTGCCAGTAGTATTAACAGAAACACCGGGGAGCTGTTTTTT,CASSINRNTGELFF
TRBV10-3,TRBJ2-7,TRBD2,15,.,TGTGCCATCAGTGAGTGGGTAGCGGGGAACTACGAGCAGTACTTC,CAISEWVAGNYEQYF
TRBV7-3,TRBJ2-7,TRBD2,15,.,TGTGCCAGCAGCATAACGGGTAGCGGGGCGTACGAGCAGTACTTC,CASSITGSGAYEQYF
TRBV4-3,TRBJ2-2,TRBD1,16,.,TGCGCCAGCAGCCAAGATACAGGGGGCAGGACCGGGGAGCTGTTTTTT,CASSQDTGGRTGELFF
TRBV30,TRBJ2-3,.,12,.,TGTGCCTGGAGTGACAGGGCAGATACGCAGTATTTT,CAWSDRADTQYF
TRBV5-1,TRBJ1-1,TRBD1,14,.,TGCGCCAGCAGCTTGGCAGGGGGAGGCACTGAAGCTTTCTTT,CASSLAGGGTEAFF
TRBV27,TRBJ1-5,TRBD1,14,.,TGTGCCAGCAGTTTGACAGGGGTCGGTCAGCCCCAGCATTTT,CASSLTGVGQPQHF
TRBV13,TRBJ1-1,TRBD1,14,.,TGTGCCAGCAGCTCCTACAGGGGGAACACTGAAGCTTTCTTT,CASSSYRGNTEAFF
TRBV29-1,TRBJ2-3,.,12,once,TGCAGCTCGGCCGGGGCGGGGGATACGCAGTATTTT,CSSAGAGDTQYF
TRBV27,TRBJ1-5,TRBD1,14,.,TGTGCCAGCAGTATTAACAGGGGCGATCAGCCCCAGCATTTT,CASSINRGDQPQHF
TRBV6-1,TRBJ2-3,.,12,once,TGTGCCAGCAACTCAGAGGCAGATACGCAGTATTTT,CASNSEADTQYF
TRBV9,TRBJ1-2,.,13,.,TGTGCCAGCAGCGTAGACAGCAACTATGGCTACACCTTC,CASSVDSNYGYTF
TRBV6-5,TRBJ2-7,TRBD2,14,.,TGTGCCAGCAGCACGGGGGGTAAACCCTACGAGCAGTACTTC,CASSTGGKPYEQYF
TRBV12-5,TRBJ2-5,TRBD1,14,.,TGTGCTAGTGGCCTGGACAGGGACCAAGAGACCCAGTACTTC,CASGLDRDQETQYF
TRBV19,TRBJ1-1,.,11,.,TGTGCCAGTAATTATCCGGACACCGCTTTCTTT,CASNYPDTAFF
TRBV7-9,TRBJ2-7,.,12,.,TGTTCCAGCAGCTTAGATATCCGCGAGCAGTACTTC,CSSSLDIREQYF
TRBV28,TRBJ2-7,TRBD1,15,.,TGTGCCAGCAGAAAACGGGACAGGGGGTCCTATGAGCAGTACTTC,CASRKRDRGSYEQYF
TRBV27,TRBJ2-4,TRBD1,16,.,TGTGCCAGCAGTTTAGACAGGGGGCTGTCCAAAAACATTCAGTACTTC,CASSLDRGLSKNIQYF
TRBV19,TRBJ1-6,TRBD1,14,.,TGTGCCAGTAGCCCCGGACAGGGGAGATCACCCCTCCACTTT,CASSPGQGRSPLHF
TRBV5-1,TRBJ1-3,.,15,.,TGCGCCAGCAGCCAGAGTTGGGGCTCGGAAAACACCATATATTTT,CASSQSWGSENTIYF